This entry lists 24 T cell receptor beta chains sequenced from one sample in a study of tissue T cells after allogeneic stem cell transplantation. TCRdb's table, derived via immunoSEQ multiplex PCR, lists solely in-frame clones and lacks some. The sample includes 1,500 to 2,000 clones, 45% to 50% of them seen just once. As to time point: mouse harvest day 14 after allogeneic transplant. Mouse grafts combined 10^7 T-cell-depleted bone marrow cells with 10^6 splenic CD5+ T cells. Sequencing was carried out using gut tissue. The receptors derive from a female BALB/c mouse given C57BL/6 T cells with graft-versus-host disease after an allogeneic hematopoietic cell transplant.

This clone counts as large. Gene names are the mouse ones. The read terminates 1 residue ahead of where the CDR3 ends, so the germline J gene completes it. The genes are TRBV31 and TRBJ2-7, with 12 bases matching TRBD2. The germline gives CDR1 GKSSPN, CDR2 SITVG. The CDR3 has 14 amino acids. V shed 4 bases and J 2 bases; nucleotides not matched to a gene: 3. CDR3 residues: CAWKDWGGAYEQYF. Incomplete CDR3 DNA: TGTGCCTGGAAAGACTGGGGGGGCGCCTATGAACAGTAC.

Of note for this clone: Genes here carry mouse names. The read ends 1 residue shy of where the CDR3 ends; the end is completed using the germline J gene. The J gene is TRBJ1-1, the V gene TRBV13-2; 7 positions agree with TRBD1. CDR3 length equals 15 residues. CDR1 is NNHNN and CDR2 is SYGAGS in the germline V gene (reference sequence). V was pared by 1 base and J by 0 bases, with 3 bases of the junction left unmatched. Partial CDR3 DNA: TGTGCCAGCGGTGATCCCGGGACAGCAAACACAGAAGTCTTC. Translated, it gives CASGDPGTANTEVF. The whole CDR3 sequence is CASGDPGTANTEVFF.

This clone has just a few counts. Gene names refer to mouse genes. The CDR3 region is CASSGQGGNSPLYF. The covered CDR3 bases are TGTGCCAGCAGCGGACAGGGAGGTAATTCGCCCCTCTAC. The chain recombines TRBV26 with TRBJ1-6; 8 nucleotides line up with TRBD1. The sequenced fragment ends 1 residue before the CDR3 boundary, so the rest is inferred from the germline J gene. TRBJ1-6 is sorted into the ORF group, with uncertain function. From germline, CDR1 is KGHPV and CDR2 FQNQEV (reference sequence). V was pared by 6 bases and J by 6 bases, with 4 bases of the junction left unmatched. The CDR3 contains 14 residues.

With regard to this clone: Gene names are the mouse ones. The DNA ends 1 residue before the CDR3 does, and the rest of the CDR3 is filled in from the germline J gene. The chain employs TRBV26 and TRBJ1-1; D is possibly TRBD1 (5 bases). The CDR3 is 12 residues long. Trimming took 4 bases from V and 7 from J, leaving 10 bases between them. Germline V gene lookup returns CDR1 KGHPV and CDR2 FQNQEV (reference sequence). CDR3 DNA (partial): TGTGCCAGCAGTCCGGGCAGGGAAGAAGTCTTC. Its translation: CASSPGREEVF. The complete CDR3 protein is CASSPGREEVFF.

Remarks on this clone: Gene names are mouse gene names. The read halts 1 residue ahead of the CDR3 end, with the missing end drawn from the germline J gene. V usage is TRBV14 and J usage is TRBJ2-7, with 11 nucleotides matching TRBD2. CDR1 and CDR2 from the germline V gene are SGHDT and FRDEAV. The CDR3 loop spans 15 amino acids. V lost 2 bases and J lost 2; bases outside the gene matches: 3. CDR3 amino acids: CASSLTGGAPYEQYF. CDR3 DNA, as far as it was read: TGTGCCAGCAGTTTAACTGGGGGGGCCCCCTATGAACAGTAC. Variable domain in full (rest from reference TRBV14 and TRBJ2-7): EAGVTQSPRYAVLQEGQAVSFWCDPISGHDTLYWYQQPRDQGPQLLVYFRDEAVIDNSQLPSDRFSAVRPKGTNSTLKIQSAKQGDTATYLCASSLTGGAPYEQYFGPGTRLTVL.

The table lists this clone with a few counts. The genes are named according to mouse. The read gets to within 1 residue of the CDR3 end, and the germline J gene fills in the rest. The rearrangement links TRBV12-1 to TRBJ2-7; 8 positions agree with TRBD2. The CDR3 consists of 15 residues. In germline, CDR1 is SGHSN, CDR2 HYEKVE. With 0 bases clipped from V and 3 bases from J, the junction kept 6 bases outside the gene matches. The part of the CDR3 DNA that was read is TGTGCCAGCTCTCTCGGGCTGGGGGGACTCTATGAACAGTAC. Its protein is CASSLGLGGLYEQY. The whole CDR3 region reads CASSLGLGGLYEQYF.

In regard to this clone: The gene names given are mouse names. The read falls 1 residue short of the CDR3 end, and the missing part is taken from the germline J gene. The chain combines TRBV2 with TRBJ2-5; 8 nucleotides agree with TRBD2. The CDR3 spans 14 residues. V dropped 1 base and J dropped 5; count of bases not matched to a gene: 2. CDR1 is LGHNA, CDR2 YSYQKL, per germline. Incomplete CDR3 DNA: TGTGCCAGCAGCCAAGTTACTGGGGGAGACACCCAGTAC. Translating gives CASSQVTGGDTQY. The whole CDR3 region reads CASSQVTGGDTQYF.

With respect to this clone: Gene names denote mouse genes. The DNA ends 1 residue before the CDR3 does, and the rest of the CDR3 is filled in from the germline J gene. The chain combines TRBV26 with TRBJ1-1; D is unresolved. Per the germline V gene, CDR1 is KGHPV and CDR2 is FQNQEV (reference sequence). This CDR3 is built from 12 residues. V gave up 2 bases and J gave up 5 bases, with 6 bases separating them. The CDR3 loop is CASSLARTEVFF. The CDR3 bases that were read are TGTGCCAGCAGTCTGGCCAGAACAGAAGTCTTC.

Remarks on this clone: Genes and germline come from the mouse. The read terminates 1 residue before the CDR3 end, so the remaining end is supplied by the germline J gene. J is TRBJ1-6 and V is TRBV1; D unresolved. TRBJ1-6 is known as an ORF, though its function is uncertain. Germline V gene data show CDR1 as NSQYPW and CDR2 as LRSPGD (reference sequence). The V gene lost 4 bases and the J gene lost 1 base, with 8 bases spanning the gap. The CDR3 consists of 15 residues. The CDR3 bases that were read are TGCACCTGCAGTGGGTTGGGGTCCTATAATTCGCCCCTCTAC. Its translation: CTCSGLGSYNSPLY. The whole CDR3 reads CTCSGLGSYNSPLYF.

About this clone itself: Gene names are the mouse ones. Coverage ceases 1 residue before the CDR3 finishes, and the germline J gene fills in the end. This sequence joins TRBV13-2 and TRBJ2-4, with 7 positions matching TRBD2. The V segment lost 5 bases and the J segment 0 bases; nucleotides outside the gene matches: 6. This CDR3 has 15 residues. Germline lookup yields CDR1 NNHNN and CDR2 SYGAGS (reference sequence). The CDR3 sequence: CASGETGASQNTLYF. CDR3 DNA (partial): TGTGCCAGCGGCGAAACTGGGGCTAGTCAAAACACCTTGTAC.

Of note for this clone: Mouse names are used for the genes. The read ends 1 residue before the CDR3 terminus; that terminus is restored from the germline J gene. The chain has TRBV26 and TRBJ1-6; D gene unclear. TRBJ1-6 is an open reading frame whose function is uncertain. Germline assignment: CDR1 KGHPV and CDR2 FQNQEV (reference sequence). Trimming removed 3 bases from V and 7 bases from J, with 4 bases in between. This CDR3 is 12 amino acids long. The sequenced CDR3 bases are TGTGCCAGCAGTCTTGAGAATTCGCCCCTCTAC. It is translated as CASSLENSPLY. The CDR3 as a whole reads CASSLENSPLYF.

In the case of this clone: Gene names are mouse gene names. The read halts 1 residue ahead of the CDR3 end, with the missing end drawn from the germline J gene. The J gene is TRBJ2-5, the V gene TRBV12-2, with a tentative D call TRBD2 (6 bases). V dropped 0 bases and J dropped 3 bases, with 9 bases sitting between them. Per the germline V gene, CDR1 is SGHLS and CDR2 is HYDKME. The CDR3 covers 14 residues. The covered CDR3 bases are TGTGCCAGCTCTCTCGTCCTGGGGCAAGACACCCAGTAC. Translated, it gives CASSLVLGQDTQY. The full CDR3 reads CASSLVLGQDTQYF.

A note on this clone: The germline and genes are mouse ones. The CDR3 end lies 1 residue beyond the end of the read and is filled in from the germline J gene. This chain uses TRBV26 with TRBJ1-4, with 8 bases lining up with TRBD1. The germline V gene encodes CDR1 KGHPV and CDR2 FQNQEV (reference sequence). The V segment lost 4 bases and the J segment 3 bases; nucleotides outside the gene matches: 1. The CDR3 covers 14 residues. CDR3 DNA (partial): TGTGCCAGCAGTCGGACAGGGACCAACGAAAGATTATTT. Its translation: CASSRTGTNERLF. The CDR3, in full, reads CASSRTGTNERLFF.

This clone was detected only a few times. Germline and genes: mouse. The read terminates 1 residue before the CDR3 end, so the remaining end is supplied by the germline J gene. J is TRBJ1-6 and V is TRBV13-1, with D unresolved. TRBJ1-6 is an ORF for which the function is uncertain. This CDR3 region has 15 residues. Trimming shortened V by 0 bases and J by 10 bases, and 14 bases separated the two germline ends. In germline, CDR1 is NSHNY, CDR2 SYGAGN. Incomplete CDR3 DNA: TGTGCCAGCAGTGATGCCCCACAGTTTCAATCGCCCCTCTAC. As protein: CASSDAPQFQSPLY. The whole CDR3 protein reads CASSDAPQFQSPLYF.

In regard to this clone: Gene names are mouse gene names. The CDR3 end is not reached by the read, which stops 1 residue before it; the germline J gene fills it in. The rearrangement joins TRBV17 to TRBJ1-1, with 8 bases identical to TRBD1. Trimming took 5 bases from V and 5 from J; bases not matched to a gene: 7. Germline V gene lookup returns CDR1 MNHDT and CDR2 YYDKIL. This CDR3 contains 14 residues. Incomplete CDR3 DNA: TGTGCTAGCAGTTTTGGACAGGGAGTGACAGAAGTCTTC. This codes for CASSFGQGVTEVF. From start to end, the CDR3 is CASSFGQGVTEVFF.

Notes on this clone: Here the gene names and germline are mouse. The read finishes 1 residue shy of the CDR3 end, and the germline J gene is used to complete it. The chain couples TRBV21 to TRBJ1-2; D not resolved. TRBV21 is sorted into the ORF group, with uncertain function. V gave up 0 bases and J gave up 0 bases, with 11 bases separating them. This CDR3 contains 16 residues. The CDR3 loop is CASSQSEGNANSDYTF. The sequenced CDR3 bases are TGTGCTAGCAGTCAATCGGAGGGCAATGCAAACTCCGACTACACC.

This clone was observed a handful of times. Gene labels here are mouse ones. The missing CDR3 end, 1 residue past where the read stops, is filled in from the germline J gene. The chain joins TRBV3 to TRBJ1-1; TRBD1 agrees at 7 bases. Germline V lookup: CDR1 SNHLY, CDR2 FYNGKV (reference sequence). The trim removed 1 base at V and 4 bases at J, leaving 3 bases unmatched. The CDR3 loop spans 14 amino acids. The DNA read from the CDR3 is TGTGCCAGCAGCTTAGTTCAGGGGGGCACAGAAGTCTTC. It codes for CASSLVQGGTEVF. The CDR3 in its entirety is CASSLVQGGTEVFF.

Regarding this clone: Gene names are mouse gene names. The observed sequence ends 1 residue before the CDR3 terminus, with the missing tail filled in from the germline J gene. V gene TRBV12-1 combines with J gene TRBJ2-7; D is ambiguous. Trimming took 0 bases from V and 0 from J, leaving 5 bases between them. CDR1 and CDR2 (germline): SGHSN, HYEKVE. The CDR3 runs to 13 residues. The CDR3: CASSLSSSYEQYF. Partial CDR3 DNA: TGTGCCAGCTCTCTCAGTTCCTCCTATGAACAGTAC.

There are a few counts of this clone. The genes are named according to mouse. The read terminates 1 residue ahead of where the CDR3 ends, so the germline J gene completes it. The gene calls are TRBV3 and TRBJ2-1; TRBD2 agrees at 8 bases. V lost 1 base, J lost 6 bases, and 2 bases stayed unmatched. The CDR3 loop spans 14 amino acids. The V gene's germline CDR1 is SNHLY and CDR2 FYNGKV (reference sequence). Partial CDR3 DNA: TGTGCCAGCAGCTTAGGGTGGGGGGGTGCTGAGCAGTTC. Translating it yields CASSLGWGGAEQF. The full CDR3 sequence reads CASSLGWGGAEQFF.

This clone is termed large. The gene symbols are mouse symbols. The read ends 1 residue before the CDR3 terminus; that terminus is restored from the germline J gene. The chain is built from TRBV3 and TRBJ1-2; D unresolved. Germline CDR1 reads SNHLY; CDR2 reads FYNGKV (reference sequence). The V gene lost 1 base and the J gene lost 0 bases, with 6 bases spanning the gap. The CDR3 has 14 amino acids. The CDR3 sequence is CASSLGRPNSDYTF. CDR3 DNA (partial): TGTGCCAGCAGCTTAGGCAGGCCAAACTCCGACTACACC. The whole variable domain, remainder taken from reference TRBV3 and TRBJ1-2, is GPKVLQIPSHQIIDMGQMVTLNCDPVSNHLYFYWYKQILGQQMEFLVNFYNGKVMEKSKLFKDQFSVERPDGSYFTLKIQPTALEDSAVYFCASSLGRPNSDYTFGSGTRLLVI.

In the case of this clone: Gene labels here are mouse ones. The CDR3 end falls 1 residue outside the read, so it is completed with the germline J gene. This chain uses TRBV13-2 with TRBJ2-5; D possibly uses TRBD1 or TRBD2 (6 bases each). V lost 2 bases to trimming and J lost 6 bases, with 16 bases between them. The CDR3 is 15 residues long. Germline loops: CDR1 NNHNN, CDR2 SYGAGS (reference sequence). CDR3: CASGDDPRGHDTQYF. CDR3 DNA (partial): TGTGCCAGCGGTGACGACCCTCGGGGGCACGACACCCAGTAC.

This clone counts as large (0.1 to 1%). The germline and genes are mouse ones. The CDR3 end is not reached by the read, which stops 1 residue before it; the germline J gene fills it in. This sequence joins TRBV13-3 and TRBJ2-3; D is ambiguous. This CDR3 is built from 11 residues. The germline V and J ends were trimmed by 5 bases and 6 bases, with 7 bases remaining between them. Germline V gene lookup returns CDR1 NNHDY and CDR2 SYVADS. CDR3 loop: CASSATETLYF. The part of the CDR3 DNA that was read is TGTGCCAGCAGCGCAACGGAAACGCTGTAT.

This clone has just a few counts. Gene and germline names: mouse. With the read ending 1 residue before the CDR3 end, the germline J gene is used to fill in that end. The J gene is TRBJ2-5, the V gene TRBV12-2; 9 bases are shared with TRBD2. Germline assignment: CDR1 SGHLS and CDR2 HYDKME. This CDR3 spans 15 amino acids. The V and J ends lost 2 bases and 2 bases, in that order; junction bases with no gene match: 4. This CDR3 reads CASSHGGARQDTQYF. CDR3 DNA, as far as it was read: TGTGCCAGCTCTCATGGGGGGGCGCGCCAAGACACCCAGTAC. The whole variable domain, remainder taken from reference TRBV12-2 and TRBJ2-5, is NSGVVQSPRYIIKGKGERSILKCIPISGHLSVAWYQQTQGQELKFFIQHYDKMERDKGNLPSRFSVQQFDDYHSEMNMSALELEDSAVYFCASSHGGARQDTQYFGPGTRLLVL.

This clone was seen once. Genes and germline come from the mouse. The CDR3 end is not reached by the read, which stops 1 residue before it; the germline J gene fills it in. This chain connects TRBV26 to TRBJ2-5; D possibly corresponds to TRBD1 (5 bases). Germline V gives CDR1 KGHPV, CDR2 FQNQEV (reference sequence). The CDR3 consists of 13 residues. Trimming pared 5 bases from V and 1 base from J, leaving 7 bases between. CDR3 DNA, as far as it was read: TGTGCCAGCAGTGGACAATACCAAGACACCCAGTAC. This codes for CASSGQYQDTQY. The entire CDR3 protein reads CASSGQYQDTQYF.